This entry is about one TCR beta chain. What it binds is unknown. CDR1 is SGHKS, CDR2 YYEKEE, per germline (reference sequence). The V and J ends lost 7 bases and 1 base, in that order; junction bases with no gene match: 4. This CDR3 spans 14 amino acids. The data derive from a study of beta chain features in type 1 diabetes. Study-level points and caveats: All four CD4+ subsets from Type 1 diabetes patients carried moderately but significantly shorter TCRB CDR3s.

Every bit of the isolated RNA underwent reverse transcription, so sequencing read expressed TCRB transcripts. Repertoires were generated with immunoSEQ multiplex PCR, while TCRdb's copy carries only in-frame clones and drops some. This table holds about 270,000 clones, 13% to 15% found once. The rearrangement uses TRBV5-5 and TRBJ1-1; 10 positions agree with TRBD1. The source of this sequence is a young man with type 1 diabetes. The specimen was naive CD4+ T cells from blood. CDR3 loop: CASGGTGANTEAFF. The CDR3 region has the DNA TGTGCCAGCGGAGGGACAGGGGCGAACACTGAAGCTTTCTTT.